This TCR beta chain was recorded in a study of T-cell reconstitution after alpha-beta-depleted transplantation in children (dated by TCRdb to between 2015 and 2016). With respect to the entire study: T-cell immune reconstitution after TCRalphabeta/CD19-depleted allogeneic hematopoietic cell transplantation in children was quantitatively tracked in the study by means of TCR repertoire profiling. What the work shows at the level of the full study, not this receptor alone: Over the following months the frequencies of hyperexpanded clones went down, and after one year T-cell counts and TCRbeta diversity were mostly credited to newly produced T cells. The high TCRbeta diversity at day 60 in some patients was ascribed to recipient T cells and intrathymic progenitors that had survived conditioning. Apparently early alphabetaT-cell count recovery about two months after transplant reportedly relied on only several hundred rapidly expanded clones derived from non-depleted graft cells.

As a fraction of the sample, this clonotype is medium-sized (0.01 to 0.1%). Its antigen is unknown. No much larger clone is present one base from it, and per-base qualities are unavailable. The library was built by means of PCR. Instrument used: Illumina HiSeq 2500. TCR library preparation used molecular barcoding, with unique molecular identifiers applied to normalize quantification of the TCRbeta repertoire. Clones were called with MiXCR by TCRdb after fastp trimmed the public reads at Q25, and only in-frame beta chains were retained. Identical CDR3 protein sequences are pooled into one entry, listed with their most common genes and DNA. This sample comprises some 50,000 distinct CDR3 sequences, approximately 9.2% of them detected only once. In total, the top ten clones hold 25% to 30% of the sample. What the time point label conveys for this sample: day 60 (about 2 months) after transplantation. This specimen's treatment or condition label, interpreted: allogeneic hematopoietic cell transplantation with graft depleted of TCRalphabeta T cells and CD19 B cells. Transplant recipients were children who received TCRalphabeta/CD19-depleted allogeneic hematopoietic cell grafts.

Based on the germline V gene (reference sequence), the CDR1 and CDR2 sequences are DFQATT and SNEGSKA. The junction shows trimming of 0 bases on V and 0 bases on J, plus 9 bases between the germline ends. Its CDR3 holds 15 amino acids, cysteine through phenylalanine. The only DNA kept is the CDR3, 45 bases in frame from the first base. This specimen consisted of PBMCs, mostly from graft donor cells, obtained 60 days after TCRalphabeta/CD19-depleted stem cell transplant. The receptor chain draws on TRBV20-1 and TRBJ2-1, with the D gene not clear enough to name. The TCR sequence derives from a male patient aged 2-15 years who had a stem cell transplant for chronic granulomatous disease, so the T cells may come from the graft donor. The nucleotide sequence reads as follows: TGCAGTGCTAGAGAGGGCTGGGGCTCCTACAATGAGCAGTTCTTC. This yields the protein CSAREGWGSYNEQFF.